This note documents a single T cell receptor (beta chain) sequence. Its specific antigen is unknown. From cysteine to phenylalanine, the CDR3 is 13 amino acids long. The DNA is not on file. Based on the germline V gene (reference sequence), the CDR1 and CDR2 sequences are LGHDT and YNNKEL. HCMV serostatus was determined by detecting HCMV-specific IgG in serum with a commercial ELISA kit. Ficoll density gradient centrifugation was used to isolate peripheral blood mononuclear cells from blood. The data were taken from a study of T cells expressing NK-cell markers (dated by TCRdb to 2018 to 2020). The study in broad terms: TCR beta-chain repertoires were profiled in sorted CD3+CD56+NKG2C+, CD3+CD56+NKG2C- and CD3+CD56-NKG2C+ T-cell subsets from several donors. Among the eight sequenced donors, seven were HCMV-seropositive and one was HCMV-seronegative. Sequencing of the libraries produced 2 x 150 bp reads on Illumina HiSeq 2000/2500, MiSeq or NextSeq. Randomly selected healthy volunteers, three men and five women, were used as the eight sequenced donors. What the research found in general, with its limitations: Whether the expanded NKG2C-expressing T cell clones were specific for HCMV antigens remained unclear. For several donors, the dominant CD3+CD56+NKG2C+ clonotypes were among the top 10 CD8+ clonotypes and accounted for roughly 1.0-8% of CD8+ T cells. Those dominant clonotypes were again the most abundant among CD3+CD56-NKG2C+ cells in a handful of donors, at about 25-65%.

Sequenced on an Illumina HiSeq 2000. TCR beta cDNA libraries were prepared using 5'RACE template switching, which introduced a universal primer site and unique molecular identifiers. Synthesis of cDNA was primed from the TCR beta constant segment and was followed by two consecutive PCR amplification steps. The published analysis was carried out like this. Reads were demultiplexed and grouped by UMI with MIGEC, and clonotypes were assembled and quantified with MiTCR. To exclude erroneous sequences, only TCR cDNA sequences supported by at least two reads were retained. The tcR package was used for downstream repertoire analysis, with clonotypes matched between fractions based on CDR3 nucleotide sequence plus V segment. Antigen specificity was annotated against VDJdb with VDJmatch, allowing one amino acid substitution in CDR3. TCRdb reprocessed the sequencing reads and holds a single record per CDR3 protein sequence, with no DNA. These V and J calls rely on TCRdb rather than the paper's analysis. The sample table holds some 460,000 distinct CDR3 sequences. The ten largest clonotypes hold 1.4% of the sample.

Recombination linked TRBV3-1 to TRBJ1-1. The sequence was collected from a woman aged 45-65 years in good health. Donor details come from another sample of the same person, matched by shared clones. The source material was blood T cells: a sorted CD56 or NKG2C T cell subset, CD4+ or CD8+ T cells, or bulk PBMC T cells (not recorded which). CDR3 loop: CASSQGRNTEAFF.